The 29 T cell receptor beta chains below come from one sample, sequenced in a study of monozygotic twins with inflammatory bowel disease. Following a re-call of the 5' RACE reads, TCRdb has one entry per CDR3 protein and lacks DNA. The sample has approximately 120,000 distinct CDR3 sequences. Specimen: blood. These receptor sequences come from a human donor with ulcerative colitis or Crohn's disease, or a healthy co-twin of an affected twin (not recorded which).

This chain uses TRBV29-1 with TRBJ2-3; TCRdb's D gene call, TRBD2, goes unchecked for lack of DNA. The CDR3 covers 12 residues. Germline lookup yields CDR1 SQVTM and CDR2 ANQGSEA. This CDR3 reads CSVGPALDTQYF.

The gene calls are TRBV20-1 and TRBJ1-4. The length of the CDR3 is 17 residues. In germline, CDR1 is DFQATT, CDR2 SNEGSKA (reference sequence). This CDR3 reads CSARDQGPEGRGEKLFF.

This chain joins TRBV20-1 and TRBJ2-7; TCRdb reports TRBD1, a call that lacks DNA to check it against. CDR3 length: 17 residues. Germline assignment: CDR1 DFQATT and CDR2 SNEGSKA (reference sequence). This CDR3 reads CSARAPPFGQRSYEQYF.

The rearrangement uses TRBV2 and TRBJ1-2. The length of the CDR3 is 13 residues. CDR1 and CDR2 from the germline V gene are SNHLY and FYNNEI. CDR3 region: CASTWTQESGYTF.

This chain links TRBV4-2 with TRBJ2-1; TCRdb reports TRBD2, a call that lacks DNA to check it against. Germline V CDR1 and CDR2: LGHNA, YNFKEQ. CDR3 length equals 16 residues. The CDR3 is CASSQVIAGDGNEQFF.

The rearrangement uses TRBV20-1 and TRBJ2-3. The V gene's germline CDR1 is DFQATT and CDR2 SNEGSKA (reference sequence). The CDR3 covers 11 residues. The CDR3 sequence is CSARLGDTQYF.

This chain uses TRBV7-9 with TRBJ2-7; lacking DNA, the TRBD1 call made by TCRdb goes unchecked. The CDR3 is made up of 14 amino acids. Germline lookup yields CDR1 SEHNR and CDR2 FQNEAQ (reference sequence). The CDR3 protein is CASSFSQGVYEQYF. Full variable domain (remainder filled in from reference TRBV7-9 and TRBJ2-7): DTGVSQNPRHKITKRGQNVTFRCDPISEHNRLYWYRQTLGQGPEFLTYFQNEAQLEKSRLLSDRFSAERPKGSFSTLEIQRTEQGDSAMYLCASSFSQGVYEQYFGPGTRLTVT.

The chain links TRBV29-1 to TRBJ1-2; TCRdb indicates TRBD1, and absent DNA this call remains unverified. Germline V CDR1 and CDR2: SQVTM, ANQGSEA. There are 15 residues in the CDR3. CDR3 region: CSVAPAAGGVYGYTF.

This chain uses TRBV18 with TRBJ2-7; as DNA is missing, the TRBD2 call by TCRdb cannot be tested. CDR3 length: 15 amino acids. In germline, CDR1 is KGHSH, CDR2 LQKENI. The CDR3 sequence: CASSRQRDQTYEQYF.

The gene calls are TRBV5-6 and TRBJ2-5; lacking DNA, the TRBD2 call made by TCRdb goes unchecked. Germline V lookup: CDR1 SGHDT, CDR2 YYEEEE. The length of the CDR3 is 15 residues. The CDR3 spells CASSPGTIGEETQYF.

The gene calls are TRBV5-1 and TRBJ2-1. CDR3 length: 11 amino acids. Germline V gene lookup returns CDR1 SGHRS and CDR2 YFSETQ. The CDR3 protein is CASSRVNEQFF.

The chain uses TRBV4-2 and TRBJ2-3; the TCRdb call, TRBD2, lacks DNA for checking. CDR1 is LGHNA, CDR2 YNFKEQ, per germline. The CDR3 is made up of 17 amino acids. The CDR3 loop is CASSQVDSRELPDTQYF.

The chain recombines TRBV5-1 with TRBJ2-3; TCRdb selects TRBD2, and the lack of DNA leaves this call unchecked. CDR3 length: 14 amino acids. CDR1 and CDR2 (germline): SGHRS, YFSETQ. The CDR3 sequence: CASKEAGVADTQYF.

V is TRBV12-3 or TRBV12-4 and J is TRBJ2-5; the D call of TRBD1 rests on TCRdb alone, since no DNA is present to check it. CDR3 length: 15 residues. CDR3 sequence reads: CASTPGQGVGETQYF.

The chain is built from TRBV5-5 and TRBJ2-7; the D call from TCRdb, TRBD2, cannot be confirmed without DNA. Germline CDR1 is SGHKS and CDR2 is YYEKEE (reference sequence). This CDR3 contains 16 residues. The CDR3 loop reads CASSLYGGRVSYEQYF.

The chain employs TRBV20-1 and TRBJ2-1. This CDR3 is 15 amino acids long. CDR1 DFQATT and CDR2 SNEGSKA come from the germline V gene (reference sequence). The CDR3 loop reads CSARPRDLLYNEQFF.

CDR3 residues: CASSLAGTALEQYF. The rearrangement links TRBV5-4 to TRBJ2-7; TCRdb calls TRBD1, which cannot be checked without DNA. Germline V gives CDR1 SGHNT, CDR2 YYREEE (reference sequence). CDR3 length: 14 amino acids. The variable domain in full, with the rest retrieved from reference TRBV5-4 and TRBJ2-7, is ETGVTQSPTHLIKTRGQQVTLRCSSQSGHNTVSWYQQALGQGPQFIFQYYREEENGRGNFPPRFSGLQFPNYSSELNVNALELDDSALYLCASSLAGTALEQYFGPGTRLTVT.

The rearrangement uses TRBV7-9 and TRBJ2-7; without DNA, the TCRdb call of TRBD1 cannot be checked. The CDR3 extends over 15 amino acids. Looked up from germline, CDR1 is SEHNR and CDR2 is FQNEAQ (reference sequence). CDR3 amino acids: CASSSIKGDNYEQYF.

J is TRBJ2-3 and V is TRBV29-1; there is no DNA to check the TCRdb D call of TRBD2. Germline CDR1 reads SQVTM; CDR2 reads ANQGSEA. CDR3 size: 14 residues. The chain's CDR3 is CSALAGSSTDTQYF.

This rearrangement joins TRBV6-2 or TRBV6-3 to TRBJ1-1; TCRdb outputs TRBD1, but without DNA this stays unchecked. The length of the CDR3 is 14 residues. CDR1 MNHEY and CDR2 SVGEGT come from the germline V gene. This CDR3 is CASDRAGMNTEAFF.

This chain links TRBV19 with TRBJ1-1; TCRdb reports TRBD1, a call that lacks DNA to check it against. CDR1 and CDR2 from the germline V gene are LNHDA and SQIVND (reference sequence). CDR3 length: 14 residues. The CDR3 spells CASRQGSPGTEAFF.

The V call is TRBV27, the J call TRBJ2-7; TCRdb picks TRBD1, but there is no DNA to check that call. Germline CDR1 MNHEY, CDR2 SMNVEV (reference sequence). This CDR3 has 15 amino acids. CDR3 loop: CASSVQTGFGYEQYF.

Considering frequency, this clonotype is medium-sized (0.01 to 0.1%). V is TRBV5-1 and J is TRBJ2-3; TCRdb's assignment of TRBD1 cannot be checked, as there is no DNA. Germline values: CDR1 SGHRS, CDR2 YFSETQ. The CDR3 sequence is 14 residues long. The CDR3 sequence is CASSEAQGFDTQYF.

The rearrangement uses TRBV11-2 and TRBJ2-7; TCRdb gives TRBD2 as the D gene, but with no DNA this cannot be confirmed. CDR3 length: 14 residues. Germline V lookup: CDR1 SGHAT, CDR2 FQNNGV. CDR3 region: CASSRALGFEEQYF.

The chain couples TRBV7-8 to TRBJ2-7; the D call from TCRdb, TRBD2, cannot be confirmed without DNA. CDR3 length: 14 residues. Germline V gene sequence: CDR1 SGHVS, CDR2 FQNEAQ. CDR3 amino acids: CASSLRTSGYEQYF.

The V and J genes are TRBV7-2 and TRBJ2-3; TCRdb's assignment of TRBD2 cannot be checked, as there is no DNA. The length of the CDR3 is 16 residues. Germline V CDR1 and CDR2: SGHTA, FQGNSA. This CDR3 reads CASSSRVLPSTDTQYF.

V is TRBV5-4 and J is TRBJ2-3; checking the TCRdb D call of TRBD2 is not possible without DNA. CDR1 and CDR2 from the germline V gene are SGHNT and YYREEE (reference sequence). CDR3 length: 16 amino acids. CDR3 residues: CASSMSSGTNVDTQYF.

The chain employs TRBV9 and TRBJ2-1. Germline V gene lookup returns CDR1 SGDLS and CDR2 YYNGEE. The CDR3 is made up of 16 amino acids. CDR3 region: CASSVAGTTSYNEQFF.

This chain's CDR3 is CASSQLTSGRGRVTDTQYF. The rearrangement links TRBV4-3 to TRBJ2-3; with no DNA, the TCRdb D assignment of TRBD2 cannot be verified. The CDR3 contains 19 residues. CDR1 and CDR2 from the germline V gene are LGHNA and YSLEER.